This record looks at one TCR beta chain sequence and its context. Its antigen is undetermined. The data stem from a study of T cell responses to AZD1222 COVID-19 vaccine. Findings of the study overall: The study identified only six AZD1222 recipients as seropositive at baseline. Spike-specific TCR breadth rose after two AZD1222 doses, and depth rose as well.

Data came from immunoSEQ multiplex PCR; TCRdb stores just in-frame clones and leaves some out. The sample shows around 140,000 clones, 90% to 95% of them seen only once. The input for sequencing was peripheral blood, taken after recovery from COVID-19. The receptor's source is an adult who had recovered from COVID-19.

CDR3 protein: CASSLGYHSNQPQHF. The CDR3 coding sequence is TGTGCCAGCAGCTTAGGATACCATAGCAATCAGCCCCAGCATTTT. The chain uses TRBV7-2 and TRBJ1-5; D not certain. Looked up from germline, CDR1 is SGHTA and CDR2 is FQGNSA. The CDR3 is 15 amino acids. V lost 1 base to trimming and J lost 0 bases, with 7 bases between them.